This passage covers 5 T cell receptor beta chains from one sample sequenced in a study of type 1 regulatory T cells. TCRdb ran MiXCR on the reads and lists one entry per CDR3 protein. The sample has approximately 23,000 distinct CDR3 sequences; roughly 72% are singletons. Their cognate antigens are unknown. Input material: cultured T cells, either the whole culture or a sorted T cell fraction (not recorded which). Specified subset: Tr1-enriched cell product generated in vitro against host alloantigens. The receptor source for this set is a human donor in good health.

This chain uses TRBV15 with TRBJ2-4, with TRBD1 as a possible D gene (5 bases). This CDR3 comprises 15 residues. Germline CDR1 is LNHNV and CDR2 is YYDKDF (reference sequence). V dropped 1 base and J dropped 1 base, with 8 bases sitting between them. CDR3 residues: CATSRVGAAKNIQYF. DNA of the CDR3: TGTGCCACCAGCAGAGTTGGGGCCGCCAAAAACATTCAGTACTTC.

The rearrangement links TRBV4-1 to TRBJ1-4, with 7 positions matching TRBD1. J was trimmed by 0 bases and V by 3 bases; bases with no gene match: 4. The CDR3 consists of 16 residues. The germline gives CDR1 MGHRA, CDR2 YSYEKL. CDR3 in amino acids: CASSQAGGATNEKLFF. The CDR3 DNA follows: TGCGCCAGCAGCCAGGCAGGGGGTGCAACTAATGAAAAACTGTTTTTT.

J is TRBJ2-3 and V is TRBV11-1, with D unresolved. The CDR3 runs to 13 residues. The V gene's germline CDR1 is SGHAT and CDR2 FQDESV (reference sequence). V was pared by 1 base and J by 6 bases, with 8 bases between. CDR3 sequence reads: CASSLVEDDTQYF. Here the CDR3 DNA reads TGTGCCAGCAGCTTAGTAGAGGACGATACGCAGTATTTT. Full variable domain (outside the CDR3, taken from reference TRBV11-1 and TRBJ2-3): EAEVAQSPRYKITEKSQAVAFWCDPISGHATLYWYRQILGQGPELLVQFQDESVVDDSQLPKDRFSAERLKGVDSTLKIQPAELGDSAMYLCASSLVEDDTQYFGPGTRLTVL.

This chain links TRBV7-8 with TRBJ2-6, with 7 bases fitting TRBD2. Germline V gene data show CDR1 as SGHVS and CDR2 as FQNEAQ. The CDR3 loop spans 18 amino acids. The junction had 11 bases not matched to a gene; V was cut back by 6 bases and J by 0 bases. CDR3 amino acids: CASRPTMGGSSGANVLTF. CDR3 nucleotide sequence: TGTGCCAGCAGGCCTACTATGGGGGGGAGCTCTGGGGCCAACGTCCTGACTTTC.

The V and J genes are TRBV7-9 and TRBJ1-4; TRBD1 agrees at 8 bases. Looked up from germline, CDR1 is SEHNR and CDR2 is FQNEAQ (reference sequence). V gave up 4 bases and J gave up 6 bases; unmatched junction bases: 4. The CDR3 runs to 14 residues. The CDR3 sequence: CASSSTGGHEKLFF. CDR3 DNA sequence: TGTGCCAGCAGCTCAACAGGGGGTCATGAAAAACTGTTTTTT. Together with reference TRBV7-9 and TRBJ1-4, the CDR3 gives the full variable domain: DTGVSQNPRHKITKRGQNVTFRCDPISEHNRLYWYRQTLGQGPEFLTYFQNEAQLEKSRLLSDRFSAERPKGSFSTLEIQRTEQGDSAMYLCASSSTGGHEKLFFGSGTQLSVL.